One and the same sample provided the 4 T cell receptor beta chains below, sequenced in a study of blood T cell repertoires in COVID-19. Only in-frame clones appear in the TCRdb table, and some are missing; sequencing was by immunoSEQ multiplex PCR. This sample yields approximately 250,000 clones, of which over 80% are seen a single time; about 4% belongs to the top ten. Sequencing was performed on PBMCs or T cells enriched from blood (not recorded which). The source of these receptors is a woman aged 25 to 39 with acute COVID-19.

The chain links TRBV28 to TRBJ1-5; 9 nucleotides agree with TRBD1. J gave up 1 base and V 5 bases, and 3 bases lay outside the gene matches. CDR3 size: 15 residues. Germline CDR1 MDHEN, CDR2 SYDVKM. Written as DNA, the CDR3 is TGTGCCAGCAGTAGTGGGACAGGGAGCAATCAGCCCCAGCATTTT. This gives the protein CASSSGTGSNQPQHF.

V usage is TRBV30 and J usage is TRBJ2-3, with D perhaps TRBD2 (6 bases). The germline V gene encodes CDR1 GTSNPN and CDR2 SVGIG (reference sequence). Trimming pared 3 bases from V and 9 bases from J, leaving 19 bases between. The CDR3 is made up of 14 amino acids. The CDR3 DNA is TGTGCCTGGAGCTCTCCCACGACTGGGAGGACGCAGTATTTT. It encodes CAWSSPTTGRTQYF.

This clone was seen a single time. V usage is TRBV4-1 and J usage is TRBJ2-2, with 7 bases identical to TRBD2. The CDR3 has 16 residues. The V gene end was trimmed by 0 bases and the J gene end by 4 bases; junction bases not matched to a gene: 5. The germline V gene encodes CDR1 MGHRA and CDR2 YSYEKL. The CDR3, as DNA: TGCGCCAGCAGCCAAGAGCGGACGGGGGGCACCGGGGAGCTGTTTTTT. Translation: CASSQERTGGTGELFF.

The chain recombines TRBV7-9 with TRBJ2-2; 10 nucleotides align to TRBD2. V was clipped by 4 bases and J by 8 bases; unmatched bases: 4. Germline V gives CDR1 SEHNR, CDR2 FQNEAQ (reference sequence). CDR3 size: 14 residues. CDR3 sequence reads: CASSSPTSGGELFF. In nucleotides, the CDR3 is TGTGCCAGCAGCTCTCCGACTAGCGGGGGGGAGCTGTTTTTT.